Each of the 18 T cell receptor beta chains below was sequenced from the same sample in a study of a mutant IDH1 vaccine in newly diagnosed glioma. As to time point: week 35, safety follow-up. A single vaccine dose contained 300 ug of mutant IDH1 20-mer peptide, and topical imiquimod was used with it. For these receptors, no antigen is known. Generated by immunoSEQ multiplex PCR, the TCRdb table keeps only in-frame clones and is missing some. Among some 70,000 clones listed, about four fifths were seen once. Sequenced here: PBMCs, sampled from a glioma patient whose treatment included an IDH1 peptide vaccine. The receptors come from a man younger than 35 with glioma.

For the CDR3, the DNA is TGTGCCAGCAGCCTTTCAGGGGATTATCAGCCCCAGCATTTT. This encodes CASSLSGDYQPQHF. The chain joins TRBV5-6 to TRBJ1-5; tentatively, D is TRBD1 (6 bases). V was trimmed by 4 bases and J by 5 bases, leaving 13 bases between them. The CDR3 runs 14 residues. Germline CDR1 is SGHDT and CDR2 is YYEEEE.

V is TRBV7-2 and J is TRBJ1-2, with 8 positions matching TRBD1. CDR3 size: 15 residues. J lost 2 bases, V lost 6 bases, and 8 bases had no gene match. Germline V lookup: CDR1 SGHTA, CDR2 FQGNSA. The CDR3 sequence is CASRQVTGENYGYTF. The DNA of the CDR3 is TGTGCCAGCAGACAAGTGACAGGGGAGAACTATGGCTACACCTTC.

The chain uses TRBV27 and TRBJ2-1, with 11 nucleotides matching TRBD1. J lost 4 bases, V lost 5 bases, and 7 bases had no gene match. CDR1 is MNHEY, CDR2 SMNVEV, per germline (reference sequence). The CDR3 length is 16 residues. Here the CDR3 reads CASSRGDRGAYNEQFF. In DNA form, the CDR3 reads TGTGCCAGCAGTAGAGGGGACAGGGGGGCTTACAATGAGCAGTTCTTC.

The chain recombines TRBV6-5 with TRBJ2-1, with TRBD2 identical over 10 bases. This CDR3 is built from 15 residues. V lost 5 bases and J lost 6; bases outside the gene matches: 7. CDR1 is MNHEY, CDR2 SVGAGI, per germline. The CDR3 spells CASSLQREGSNEQFF. For the CDR3, the DNA is TGTGCCAGCAGTCTACAGCGGGAGGGCTCCAATGAGCAGTTCTTC.

The count of this clone is one. The chain uses TRBV13 and TRBJ1-2, with no clear D. The germline V and J ends were trimmed by 5 bases and 0 bases, with 10 bases remaining between them. This CDR3 region has 14 residues. Germline CDR1 PRHDT, CDR2 FYEKMQ (reference sequence). The CDR3 DNA reads TGTGCCAGCAGCCCAAGGACGGCTAACTATGGCTACACCTTC. It specifies CASSPRTANYGYTF.

The chain joins TRBV28 to TRBJ1-1; D gene uncertain. V lost 6 bases to trimming and J lost 0 bases, with 8 bases between them. The CDR3 totals 13 residues. Germline CDR1 is MDHEN and CDR2 is SYDVKM. The CDR3 DNA follows: TGTGCCAGCAGCTACAAGATGAACACTGAAGCTTTCTTT. It yields the protein CASSYKMNTEAFF.

This clone appeared once. The V gene is TRBV19, the J gene TRBJ2-1; 12 bases fit TRBD2. Germline-derived CDR1 and CDR2 are LNHDA and SQIVND (reference sequence). The CDR3 consists of 16 residues. Trimming cost V 3 bases and J 8 bases; bases outside gene matches: 8. The CDR3 loop reads CASSMGRLAGVDEQFF. In DNA, the CDR3 is TGTGCCAGTAGTATGGGGCGACTAGCGGGAGTGGATGAGCAGTTCTTC.

The chain combines TRBV5-1 with TRBJ2-7; D unresolved. The CDR3 totals 13 residues. Trimming took off 3 bases at V and 2 bases at J, with 9 bases between the two ends. Germline-derived CDR1 and CDR2 are SGHRS and YFSETQ. The CDR3 sequence: CASSSRTAYEQYF. Written as DNA, the CDR3 is TGCGCCAGCAGCTCAAGGACGGCCTACGAGCAGTACTTC.

CDR3 nucleotide sequence: TGTGCCAGCAGCGCGGGCCAGGGACCTGAAAAACTGTTTTTT. Its translation is CASSAGQGPEKLFF. The rearrangement uses TRBV6-1 and TRBJ1-4; tentative D call: TRBD1 (5 bases). The CDR3 is 14 amino acids. Between the trimmed V and J ends, which lost 6 bases and 7 bases, there was a span of 15 bases. Germline V CDR1 and CDR2: MNHNS, SASEGT.

Worth noting for this clone: One junction end disagrees with the germline gene, perhaps due to a read error. The V call is TRBV10-1, the J call TRBJ2-1; D might be TRBD2 (5 bases). The CDR3 has 14 amino acids. The germline CDR1 and CDR2 sequences are WNHNN and SYGVQD (reference sequence). The CDR3 nucleotides read TGCGCCAGCAATGATAGGACTCGCGAGAATGGGCAGTTCTTC. As protein: CASNDRTRENGQFF.

The gene calls are TRBV6-4 and TRBJ2-6; a possible D gene is TRBD2 (5 bases). CDR1 MRHNA and CDR2 SNTAGT come from the germline V gene. Trimming stripped 0 bases from V and 4 bases from J, with 10 bases between. The CDR3 is 16 residues long. As DNA, the CDR3 is TGTGCCAGCAGTGACTCGGGCGGGCTCGGGGCCAACGTCCTGACTTTC. Its translation: CASSDSGGLGANVLTF.

The gene calls are TRBV2 and TRBJ1-6; TRBD1 matches at 8 bases. From germline, CDR1 is SNHLY and CDR2 FYNNEI. The V segment lost 6 bases and the J segment 5 bases; nucleotides outside the gene matches: 6. This CDR3 spans 15 amino acids. The CDR3 DNA reads as TGTGCCAGCAGCAGGACAGGGTCCCATAATTCACCCCTCCACTTT. Amino acid sequence: CASSRTGSHNSPLHF.

This chain links TRBV19 with TRBJ1-2, with D tentatively TRBD1 (6 bases). Germline lookup yields CDR1 LNHDA and CDR2 SQIVND (reference sequence). The V gene lost 6 bases and the J gene lost 5 bases, with 16 bases spanning the gap. The CDR3 consists of 14 residues. Here the CDR3 reads CASSTGTSHYGYTF. CDR3 sequence (DNA): TGTGCCAGTAGCACCGGGACATCGCATTATGGCTACACCTTC.

In this sample, this clone turned up a few times. The chain uses TRBV29-1 and TRBJ1-2; D possibly corresponds to TRBD1 (5 bases). CDR1 SQVTM and CDR2 ANQGSEA come from the germline V gene. The CDR3 runs 12 residues. The V end was cut by 7 bases, the J end by 6 bases, with 15 bases between. CDR3 region: CSALLLGHGYTF. CDR3 DNA sequence: TGCAGCGCGCTTCTCCTGGGGCATGGCTACACCTTC. Supplemented by reference TRBV29-1 and TRBJ1-2, the full variable domain reads SAVISQKPSRDICQRGTSLTIQCQVDSQVTMMFWYRQQPGQSLTLIATANQGSEATYESGFVIDKFPISRPNLTFSTLTVSNMSPEDSSIYLCSALLLGHGYTFGSGTRLTVV.

The V and J genes are TRBV4-3 and TRBJ1-3; TRBD1 matches 8 bases. V lost 6 bases to trimming and J lost 2 bases; unmatched junction nucleotides: 9. CDR3 length equals 16 residues. Germline CDR1 and CDR2: LGHNA and YSLEER. Here the CDR3 DNA reads TGCGCCAGCAGTCCTGGCGGCAGGGGGCCTGGAAACACCATATATTTT. Protein: CASSPGGRGPGNTIYF.

In its sample, this clone was seen once. The rearrangement links TRBV7-8 to TRBJ2-7, with no clear D. The CDR3 length is 13 residues. Trimming pared 0 bases from V and 3 bases from J, leaving 6 bases between. Germline V gives CDR1 SGHVS, CDR2 FQNEAQ. The CDR3 DNA follows: TGTGCCAGCAGCTTAGCCCAGTACTACGAGCAGTACTTC. Its translation is CASSLAQYYEQYF.

This clone has only one observation. The chain uses TRBV6-1 and TRBJ2-7; D is perhaps TRBD1 (5 bases). Trimming pared 2 bases from V and 3 bases from J, leaving 14 bases between. This CDR3 region has 15 residues. CDR1 is MNHNS and CDR2 is SASEGT in the germline V gene. The CDR3 nucleotides read TGTGCCAGCAGTGAAATGACAACAAGGGGCTACGAGCAGTACTTC. Its protein is CASSEMTTRGYEQYF.

DNA for the CDR3: TGTGCCAGCAGTTACTCACCGAGAGGGGAGCAGTTCTTC. Translated: CASSYSPRGEQFF. The genes are TRBV6-5 and TRBJ2-1; a weak D match, TRBD2 (5 bases). V was clipped by 0 bases and J by 10 bases, with 10 bases between them. This CDR3 spans 13 amino acids. Germline values: CDR1 MNHEY, CDR2 SVGAGI.